These 30 T cell receptor beta chains originate from one sample sequenced in a study of T cell responses to AZD1222 COVID-19 vaccine. TCRdb keeps only in-frame clones here, not all; method: immunoSEQ multiplex PCR. The sample shows 110,000 or so clones, 85% to 90% of them seen only once. This specimen was peripheral blood, taken on day 0 of AZD1222 vaccination. The source is an adult in good health.

This clone was observed a single time. The V and J genes are TRBV6-2 or TRBV6-3 and TRBJ2-1; 9 bases match TRBD2. Losses at the gene ends were 7 bases for V and 8 bases for J; bases not matched to a gene: 15. Germline CDR1 and CDR2: MNHEY and SVGEGT. CDR3 length equals 16 residues. Here the CDR3 reads CASTPGGSGSIDEQFF. The CDR3 bases are TGTGCCAGCACCCCCGGGGGTAGCGGGAGTATAGATGAGCAGTTCTTC.

This rearrangement joins TRBV7-3 to TRBJ2-1, with 7 bases aligning to TRBD2. Germline lookup yields CDR1 SGHTA and CDR2 FQGTGA. This CDR3 has 15 amino acids. V trimming: 6 bases; J trimming: 6 bases; junction bases outside the gene matches: 11. The CDR3 loop reads CASSPLREVGNEQFF. CDR3 DNA: TGTGCCAGCAGTCCCTTACGGGAGGTGGGCAATGAGCAGTTCTTC.

The rearrangement joins TRBV19 to TRBJ2-3, with 8 bases fitting TRBD2. The length of the CDR3 is 14 residues. V shed 5 bases and J 5 bases; nucleotides not matched to a gene: 6. Germline CDR1 reads LNHDA; CDR2 reads SQIVND (reference sequence). As DNA, the CDR3 is TGTGCCAGTAGTTCAGCGGGAGAGGGAGATACGCAGTATTTT. The encoded protein is CASSSAGEGDTQYF.

In this sample, this clone turned up once. The chain links TRBV7-2 to TRBJ2-7, with 9 bases lining up with TRBD2. Trimming at V came to 2 bases and at J to 4 bases, leaving 6 bases not matched to a gene. The CDR3 consists of 15 residues. Germline-derived CDR1 and CDR2 are SGHTA and FQGNSA. The CDR3 sequence is CASSLRGGRVYEQYF. The CDR3 nucleotides read TGTGCCAGCAGCTTAAGGGGCGGGAGGGTGTACGAGCAGTACTTC.

This clone has a single count. CDR3 region: CASSQERSGDSYEQYF. CDR3 nucleotides: TGTGCCAGCAGCCAAGAGAGAAGCGGGGACTCCTACGAGCAGTACTTC. The chain links TRBV4-2 to TRBJ2-7, with 7 bases identical to TRBD2. The CDR3 consists of 16 residues. CDR1 is LGHNA, CDR2 YNFKEQ, per germline. V was pared by 0 bases and J by 0 bases, with 5 bases of the junction left unmatched.

The chain employs TRBV19 and TRBJ1-6; D not certain. The CDR3 extends over 16 amino acids. V was shortened by 11 bases and J by 9 bases, with 26 bases between the two germline ends. The V gene's germline CDR1 is LNHDA and CDR2 SQIVND (reference sequence). The CDR3 DNA is TGTGCCTCATCAGAGAGATGGACGGTTGGTTTTTCACCCCTCCACTTT. This translates into CASSERWTVGFSPLHF.

This chain connects TRBV4-1 to TRBJ2-3; 8 nucleotides agree with TRBD1. The CDR3 length is 13 residues. V lost 5 bases and J lost 3; bases outside the gene matches: 1. Per germline, CDR1 MGHRA and CDR2 YSYEKL. CDR3 in DNA: TGCGCCAGCAGCGGACAGGGAACAGATACGCAGTATTTT. Amino acids: CASSGQGTDTQYF.

V and J are TRBV6-5 and TRBJ2-7, with a possible D match to TRBD2 (5 bases). The CDR3 consists of 14 residues. Trimming took 6 bases from V and 3 from J, leaving 15 bases between them. CDR1 and CDR2 from the germline V gene are MNHEY and SVGAGI. CDR3 in amino acids: CASSRTDIGYEQYF. DNA for the CDR3: TGTGCCAGCAGCCGGACTGATATCGGCTACGAGCAGTACTTC.

This clone was detected once. For the CDR3, the DNA is TGTGCCAGCAGCCCATCCCGAGGGGAGAACACTGAAGCTTTCTTT. Translation gives CASSPSRGENTEAFF. This chain uses TRBV7-8 with TRBJ1-1, with D possibly being TRBD1 (5 bases). Germline CDR1 reads SGHVS; CDR2 reads FQNEAQ. V dropped 5 bases and J dropped 1 base, with 14 bases sitting between them. CDR3 size: 15 residues.

This rearrangement joins TRBV9 to TRBJ2-1; 10 nucleotides align to TRBD2. The CDR3 consists of 17 residues. After removal of 3 bases from V and 6 bases from J, the junction contained 12 bases not matched to a gene. The germline CDR1 and CDR2 sequences are SGDLS and YYNGEE. This CDR3 is CASSARPLAGGGNEQFF. In DNA, the CDR3 is TGTGCCAGCAGCGCCCGCCCCTTAGCGGGAGGAGGCAATGAGCAGTTCTTC.

V usage is TRBV21-1 and J usage is TRBJ1-1. TRBV21-1 is noted as a pseudogene. The CDR3 spans 11 residues. This CDR3 reads CASNKLTEAFF. CDR3 coding DNA: TGTGCCAGCAACAAACTTACTGAAGCTTTCTTT.

The J gene is TRBJ2-7, the V gene TRBV6-6; D is undetermined. The V end lost 6 bases, the J end lost 3 bases, and 15 bases lay between the germline ends. In germline, CDR1 is MNHNY, CDR2 SVGAGI (reference sequence). This CDR3 has 14 amino acids. The CDR3 nucleotides read TGTGCCAGCAGCCCCGACCTTACGGGCTACGAGCAGTACTTC. As protein: CASSPDLTGYEQYF.

This chain's CDR3 is CASSPRMAGQGANEQYF. The DNA of the CDR3 is TGTGCCAGCTCCCCGAGGATGGCTGGACAGGGTGCCAACGAGCAGTACTTC. The chain recombines TRBV2 with TRBJ2-7; TRBD1 agrees at 8 bases. The V and J ends lost 8 bases and 5 bases, in that order; junction bases with no gene match: 20. This CDR3 has 17 amino acids. Germline loops: CDR1 SNHLY, CDR2 FYNNEI.

This chain connects TRBV6-5 to TRBJ1-1, with D perhaps TRBD1 (6 bases). Trimming took 2 bases from V and 5 from J, leaving 9 bases between them. Germline V gene data show CDR1 as MNHEY and CDR2 as SVGAGI. There are 13 residues in the CDR3. The CDR3 coding sequence is TGTGCCAGCAGTTACAGGGGGAGGACTGAAGCTTTCTTT. This codes for CASSYRGRTEAFF.

V gene TRBV7-8 combines with J gene TRBJ2-2, with 8 bases identical to TRBD2. Germline V gene sequence: CDR1 SGHVS, CDR2 FQNEAQ. The CDR3 runs 16 residues. The J segment lost 3 bases and the V segment lost 2 bases, leaving 5 bases of the junction unmatched. In DNA form, the CDR3 reads TGTGCCAGCAGCTTAACCAGCGGGAGCTACACCGGGGAGCTGTTTTTT. Translated: CASSLTSGSYTGELFF. Combining the CDR3 with reference TRBV7-8 and TRBJ2-2 gives the whole variable domain GAGVSQSPRYKVAKRGQDVALRCDPISGHVSLFWYQQALGQGPEFLTYFQNEAQLDKSGLPSDRFFAERPEGSVSTLKIQRTQQEDSAVYLCASSLTSGSYTGELFFGEGSRLTVL.

The V call is TRBV7-2, the J call TRBJ2-1; 7 bases match TRBD2. This CDR3 has 13 residues. The germline V gene encodes CDR1 SGHTA and CDR2 FQGNSA. V lost 5 bases, J lost 9 bases, and 7 bases stayed unmatched. CDR3 DNA sequence: TGTGCCAGCAGCCCTAGAGCGGGGCTTGAGCAGTTCTTC. Amino acids: CASSPRAGLEQFF.

V and J are TRBV24-1 and TRBJ2-7; 10 bases are a match to TRBD1. The V and J ends lost 2 bases and 6 bases, in that order; junction bases with no gene match: 6. CDR3 length: 15 residues. Germline V gene data show CDR1 as KGHDR and CDR2 as SFDVKD. The CDR3 DNA follows: TGTGCCACCAGTGATTCAGGGACAGGGGAGGCCGAGCAGTACTTC. Translated, it gives CATSDSGTGEAEQYF.

The chain uses TRBV5-1 and TRBJ1-5, with D maybe TRBD1 (6 bases). V was shortened by 4 bases and J by 3 bases, with 11 bases between the two germline ends. Germline lookup yields CDR1 SGHRS and CDR2 YFSETQ. The CDR3 is 14 residues long. CDR3 coding DNA: TGCGCCAGCAGCCCGGACAGACCCAATCAGCCCCAGCATTTT. Residues: CASSPDRPNQPQHF.

This clone was counted only a few times. V usage is TRBV11-2 and J usage is TRBJ1-4, with D possibly TRBD1 on 6 matching bases. The V and J ends lost 0 bases and 10 bases respectively, with 12 bases between them. There are 14 residues in the CDR3. The germline V gene has CDR1 SGHAT and CDR2 FQNNGV. DNA for the CDR3: TGTGCCAGCAGCTTAGATCCAGGGGTATCAAAACTGTTTTTT. It is translated as CASSLDPGVSKLFF.

This chain uses TRBV14 with TRBJ2-3; 8 bases match TRBD2. Germline assignment: CDR1 SGHDN and CDR2 FVKESK. The CDR3 is 16 residues long. The V segment lost 4 bases and the J segment 5 bases; nucleotides outside the gene matches: 11. The CDR3 region is CASSLSLAVGEDTQYF. The CDR3 region has the DNA TGTGCCAGCAGCCTATCACTAGCGGTTGGGGAAGATACGCAGTATTTT.

In its sample, this clone was seen a few times. The chain employs TRBV13 and TRBJ2-7, with D perhaps matching TRBD1 (5 bases). Looked up from germline, CDR1 is PRHDT and CDR2 is FYEKMQ (reference sequence). With 1 base removed from V and 4 bases from J, the gap between germline ends came to 5 bases. CDR3 length: 12 residues. CDR3 residues: CASSLEGYEQYF. In DNA, the CDR3 is TGTGCCAGCAGCTTAGAGGGGTACGAGCAGTACTTC. The full variable domain, its missing parts supplied by reference TRBV13 and TRBJ2-7, is AAGVIQSPRHLIKEKRETATLKCYPIPRHDTVYWYQQGPGQDPQFLISFYEKMQSDKGSIPDRFSAQQFSDYHSELNMSSLELGDSALYFCASSLEGYEQYFGPGTRLTVT.

This chain joins TRBV21-1 and TRBJ2-5; no check of the table's D call, TRBD2, against the DNA was made. TRBV21-1 is a pseudogene. CDR3 length: 20 residues. The CDR3 loop is CASSKTTGTSGSVHQETQYF. For the CDR3, the DNA is TGTGCCAGCAGCAAGACCACCGGGACTAGCGGGAGTGTACACCAAGAGACCCAGTACTTC.

This chain links TRBV18 with TRBJ1-2, with D possibly matching TRBD1 (5 bases). Between the trimmed V and J ends, which lost 3 bases and 0 bases, there was a span of 8 bases. This CDR3 spans 14 amino acids. Germline CDR1 and CDR2: KGHSH and LQKENI. CDR3 DNA sequence: TGTGCCAGCTCACCCGGGACCTCTAACTATGGCTACACCTTC. Protein: CASSPGTSNYGYTF.

This chain links TRBV27 with TRBJ1-5, with D tentatively TRBD1 (6 bases). The V gene lost 5 bases and the J gene lost 6 bases, with 20 bases spanning the gap. This CDR3 contains 16 residues. Germline CDR1 MNHEY, CDR2 SMNVEV (reference sequence). The CDR3 sequence: CASSNAKQGISQPQHF. CDR3 in DNA: TGTGCCAGCAGTAACGCCAAACAGGGTATTAGTCAGCCCCAGCATTTT.

This chain connects TRBV27 to TRBJ1-1; the match to TRBD1 covers 8 bases. After removal of 1 base from V and 10 bases from J, the junction contained 5 bases not matched to a gene. The CDR3 sequence is 13 residues long. The germline gives CDR1 MNHEY, CDR2 SMNVEV (reference sequence). CDR3 DNA: TGTGCCAGCAGTTTATACAGTGACAGGGGAGCTTTCTTT. It is translated as CASSLYSDRGAFF.

The rearrangement links TRBV18 to TRBJ2-5; D perhaps matches TRBD2 (6 bases). From germline, CDR1 is KGHSH and CDR2 LQKENI. The V end lost 3 bases, the J end lost 4 bases, and 21 bases lay between the germline ends. The CDR3 runs to 17 residues. CDR3 residues: CASSPSGTGVIIETQYF. In DNA form, the CDR3 reads TGTGCCAGCTCACCCTCGGGGACGGGAGTCATAATAGAGACCCAGTACTTC.

V and J are TRBV28 and TRBJ1-2; tentatively, D is TRBD1 (6 bases). The CDR3 is 16 residues long. Trimming removed 4 bases from V and 7 bases from J, with 22 bases in between. The germline V gene has CDR1 MDHEN and CDR2 SYDVKM. CDR3: CASSSPQGLSFGGYTF. CDR3 coding DNA: TGTGCCAGCAGTTCCCCCCAGGGGCTAAGCTTCGGTGGCTACACCTTC.

The chain is built from TRBV6-6 and TRBJ2-1; possibly TRBD1 for D (6 bases). The CDR3 has 14 amino acids. The ends were cut back, 2 bases at V and 9 bases at J, with 14 bases in the middle. Germline V CDR1 and CDR2: MNHNY, SVGAGI (reference sequence). CDR3 sequence reads: CASSYLRDIGEQFF. Here the CDR3 DNA reads TGTGCCAGCAGTTACCTCCGGGACATTGGTGAGCAGTTCTTC.

The chain joins TRBV9 to TRBJ2-2; unclear D gene. The CDR3 has 13 residues. Looked up from germline, CDR1 is SGDLS and CDR2 is YYNGEE. V was shortened by 10 bases and J by 0 bases, with 10 bases between the two germline ends. This CDR3 reads CASSPPNTGELFF. The CDR3 DNA reads as TGTGCCTCCTCGCCTCCGAACACCGGGGAGCTGTTTTTT. Together with reference TRBV9 and TRBJ2-2, the CDR3 gives the full variable domain: DSGVTQTPKHLITATGQRVTLRCSPRSGDLSVYWYQQSLDQGLQFLIQYYNGEERAKGNILERFSAQQFPDLHSELNLSSLELGDSALYFCASSPPNTGELFFGEGSRLTVL.

V and J are TRBV20-1 and TRBJ2-5, with TRBD1 identical over 8 bases. Germline V lookup: CDR1 DFQATT, CDR2 SNEGSKA (reference sequence). The length of the CDR3 is 15 residues. Trimming cost V 3 bases and J 2 bases; bases outside gene matches: 8. CDR3 amino acids: CSASPQGARQETQYF. CDR3 sequence (DNA): TGCAGTGCTAGTCCCCAGGGGGCGAGGCAAGAGACCCAGTACTTC.